This is a list of T cell receptor beta chains from one sample in a study of blood T cell repertoires in COVID-19. Clones were read by immunoSEQ multiplex PCR, and TCRdb kept only the in-frame ones, dropping some. Here the sample spans about 130,000 clones, 74% being singletons. Sequenced: peripheral blood. The receptors derive from a man older than 75 with COVID-19, enrolled during active disease. Each CDR3 is given with its conserved first and last residue. Fields, in order: clone size, V gene, D gene, J gene, CDR3 protein, CDR3 DNA. A D gene is named only where the DNA matches it firmly. A clone size is listed for some rows: how often the clone was seen (once, few, many), or a class if it is expanded.

>.|TRBV10-3|TRBD2|TRBJ2-3
CAISERGGLAGAGDTQYF
TGTGCCATCAGTGAGAGGGGAGGACTAGCGGGAGCCGGAGATACGCAGTATTTT
>few|TRBV19|TRBD2|TRBJ2-1
CASSIVLGTSGYNEQFF
TGTGCCAGTAGTATAGTTCTAGGGACTAGCGGATACAATGAGCAGTTCTTC
>few|TRBV11-2|.|TRBJ1-5
CASSLGASSNQPQHF
TGTGCCAGCAGCTTAGGGGCCTCTTCCAATCAGCCCCAGCATTTT
>.|TRBV6-5|.|TRBJ2-4
CASRDSQNIQYF
TGTGCCAGCAGGGACTCCCAAAACATTCAGTACTTC
>few|TRBV5-1|.|TRBJ1-4
CASSLVGGADEKLFF
TGCGCCAGCAGCTTGGTAGGGGGGGCAGACGAAAAACTGTTTTTT
>.|TRBV27|TRBD2|TRBJ2-3
CASSLWLAGGGDTQYF
TGTGCCAGCAGTTTATGGCTAGCGGGAGGTGGAGATACGCAGTATTTT
>.|TRBV29-1|TRBD1|TRBJ2-1
CSVRGQGAGGPSSYNEQFF
TGCAGCGTTAGAGGACAGGGAGCTGGAGGGCCTTCGTCCTACAATGAGCAGTTCTTC
>once|TRBV7-2|.|TRBJ1-3
CASSAQARGNTIYF
TGTGCCAGCAGCGCCCAGGCTCGGGGAAACACCATATATTTT
>.|TRBV28|.|TRBJ1-6
CASSLSTGFSPLHF
TGTGCCAGCAGTTTATCTACAGGGTTTTCACCCCTCCACTTT
>.|TRBV3-1/TRBV3-2|TRBD1|TRBJ1-1
CASSPPRGRRVNTEAFF
TGTGCCAGCAGCCCACCCAGGGGGCGTCGTGTGAACACTGAAGCTTTCTTT
>few|TRBV18|.|TRBJ2-1
CASSPRGVGLKNEQFF
TGTGCCAGCTCACCAAGGGGCGTGGGTCTCAAGAATGAGCAGTTCTTC
>.|TRBV5-5|TRBD1|TRBJ1-5
CASSPEGAGQPQHF
TGTGCCAGCAGCCCTGAGGGGGCCGGGCAGCCCCAGCATTTT
>once|TRBV11-2|TRBD2|TRBJ2-7
CASSGGLAGAYEQYF
TGTGCCAGCAGCGGTGGACTAGCGGGAGCCTACGAGCAGTACTTC
>once|TRBV5-8|TRBD1|TRBJ2-7
CASSLGQGADHEQYF
TGTGCCAGCAGCTTGGGACAGGGGGCGGACCACGAGCAGTACTTC
>.|TRBV7-8|.|TRBJ1-6
CASSVSTASSYNSPLHF
TGTGCCAGCAGCGTAAGCACAGCCAGCTCCTATAATTCACCCCTCCACTTT
>.|TRBV7-2|.|TRBJ2-6
CASSSRMPGSSGANVLTF
TGTGCCAGCAGCTCGCGGATGCCGGGGTCCTCTGGGGCCAACGTCCTGACTTTC
>few|TRBV7-6|TRBD1|TRBJ2-3
CASSLVYRDRGRDTQYF
TGTGCCAGCAGCTTAGTCTACCGGGACAGGGGGCGGGATACGCAGTATTTT
>.|TRBV5-1|.|TRBJ1-4
CASSLTAYNEKLFF
TGCGCCAGCAGCTTGACAGCCTATAATGAAAAACTGTTTTTT
>.|TRBV10-3|.|TRBJ2-3
CAISGGTASTDTQYF
TGTGCCATCAGTGGCGGGACAGCGTCCACAGATACGCAGTATTTT
>.|TRBV23-1|.|TRBJ1-1
CASSQSWGPLAGTEAFF
TGCGCCAGCAGTCAATCGTGGGGGCCCCTAGCGGGCACTGAAGCTTTCTTT
>.|TRBV7-2|TRBD1|TRBJ1-2
CASSTSGTGYGGYGYTF
TGTGCCAGCAGCACATCCGGGACAGGGTATGGAGGCTATGGCTACACCTTC
>.|TRBV2|TRBD2|TRBJ2-2
CASSDLAGANTGELFF
TGTGCCAGCAGTGACCTAGCGGGAGCGAACACCGGGGAGCTGTTTTTT
>.|TRBV6-5|TRBD1|TRBJ1-2
CASRTGLDYGYTF
TGTGCCAGCAGGACAGGGTTAGACTATGGCTACACCTTC
>.|TRBV3-1/TRBV3-2|TRBD1|TRBJ2-7
CASSRQGPGEQYF
TGTGCCAGCAGCCGACAGGGGCCCGGGGAGCAGTACTTC
>.|TRBV19|TRBD2|TRBJ2-7
CASRAGLAEQYF
TGTGCCAGTAGGGCGGGACTAGCCGAGCAGTACTTC
>.|TRBV11-2|.|TRBJ2-7
CASSLPGGSASYEQYF
TGTGCCAGCAGCTTACCCGGAGGGTCCGCTTCCTACGAGCAGTACTTC
>few|TRBV6-6|TRBD1|TRBJ2-1
CASRPGTGGYNEQFF
TGTGCCAGCAGACCTGGGACAGGGGGCTACAATGAGCAGTTCTTC
>.|TRBV7-8|.|TRBJ1-3
CASSLVGRDGNTIYF
TGTGCCAGCAGCTTAGTGGGGAGGGACGGAAACACCATATATTTT
>.|TRBV2|.|TRBJ2-5
CASSVWGVGETQYF
TGTGCCAGCAGTGTATGGGGGGTCGGGGAGACCCAGTACTTC